This T cell receptor beta chain was documented in a study of cytomegalovirus exposure and HLA in healthy donors. PCR was performed using 60 Vbeta and 13 Jbeta primers. Data came from immunoSEQ multiplex PCR; TCRdb stores just in-frame clones and leaves some out. The table lists around 140,000 clones, around three quarters of them singletons. This CDR3 spans 17 amino acids. CDR1 is SGDLS and CDR2 is YYNGEE in the germline V gene. This clone showed up just a few times. One end of the junction fails to match germline, which may point to a read error. The specimen was PBMCs. This clonotype was obtained from a woman aged 60-75 years in good health and CMV-seropositive. The chain is built from TRBV9 and TRBJ1-4; TRBD1 matches at 10 bases. CDR3 bases: TGTGCCAGCAGCGTAGATGGGACAGGGGCCACTAGTGAAAAACTGTTTTTT. Its protein is CASSVDGTGATSEKLFF. The full variable domain, rest sourced from reference TRBV9 and TRBJ1-4, is DSGVTQTPKHLITATGQRVTLRCSPRSGDLSVYWYQQSLDQGLQFLIQYYNGEERAKGNILERFSAQQFPDLHSELNLSSLELGDSALYFCASSVDGTGATSEKLFFGSGTQLSVL.